This T cell receptor (beta chain) was captured in a study of T cell repertoires in cytomegalovirus infection. V lost 3 bases to trimming and J lost 1 base, with 7 bases between them. Per the germline V gene, CDR1 is DFQATT and CDR2 is SNEGSKA (reference sequence). The length of the CDR3 is 13 residues. TCRdb independently ran MiXCR on the reads; one entry per CDR3 protein. The table shows roughly 240,000 distinct CDR3 sequences, with around 6.2% occurring only once. This clonotype came up many times. The clonotype comes from a human donor in good health (CMV status not recorded). Some clones in this sample may be carry-over from other donors' samples. The chain joins TRBV20-1 to TRBJ1-5; a weak D match, TRBD1 (5 bases). What was sequenced was PBMCs. This CDR3 is CSASDRSNQPQHF. The CDR3 DNA follows: TGCAGTGCTAGCGACAGAAGCAATCAGCCCCAGCATTTT.